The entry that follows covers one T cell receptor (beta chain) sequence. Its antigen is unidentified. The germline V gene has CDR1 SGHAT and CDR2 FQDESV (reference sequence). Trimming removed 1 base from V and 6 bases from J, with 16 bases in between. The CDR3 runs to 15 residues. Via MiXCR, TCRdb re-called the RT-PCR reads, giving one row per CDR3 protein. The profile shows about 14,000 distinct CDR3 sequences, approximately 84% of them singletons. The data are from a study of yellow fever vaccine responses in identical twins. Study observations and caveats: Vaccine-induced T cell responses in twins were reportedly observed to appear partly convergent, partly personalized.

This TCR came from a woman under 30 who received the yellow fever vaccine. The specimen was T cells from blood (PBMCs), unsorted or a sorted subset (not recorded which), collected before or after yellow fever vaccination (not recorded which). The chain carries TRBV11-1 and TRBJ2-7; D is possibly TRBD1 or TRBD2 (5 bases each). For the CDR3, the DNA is TGTGCCAGCAGCTTAGGGGCAGGGCCTGGAGGCGAGCAGTACTTC. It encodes CASSLGAGPGGEQYF.